This T cell receptor (beta chain) was captured in a study of control samples from healthy donors and cancer patients. Using immunoSEQ multiplex PCR, the repertoire was profiled, and TCRdb retains in-frame clones only, with some absent. The sample records more than 50,000 clones, roughly 85% being singletons. Germline V lookup: CDR1 SGDLS, CDR2 YYNGEE. There are 15 residues in the CDR3. The V gene end was trimmed by 7 bases and the J gene end by 6 bases; junction bases not matched to a gene: 11. The specimen was blood. The chain uses TRBV9 and TRBJ2-3, with TRBD2 identical over 10 bases. The origin of this receptor is a man aged 35 to 55 in good health. Written as DNA, the CDR3 is TGTGCCAGCTCCCCCGGACTAGCGGTTCAGGATACGCAGTATTTT. This gives the protein CASSPGLAVQDTQYF. Full variable domain (remainder filled in from reference TRBV9 and TRBJ2-3): DSGVTQTPKHLITATGQRVTLRCSPRSGDLSVYWYQQSLDQGLQFLIQYYNGEERAKGNILERFSAQQFPDLHSELNLSSLELGDSALYFCASSPGLAVQDTQYFGPGTRLTVL.